One sample yielded the 20 T cell receptor beta chains listed below, sequenced in a study of blood T cells in healthy people across ages. Using a J-beta primer mix together with a sample-barcoded 5' primer, a second PCR was run for about 6 to 12 cycles. TCRdb independently ran MiXCR on the 5' RACE reads; one entry per CDR3 protein. The table lists about 800,000 distinct CDR3 sequences, roughly 64% of them singletons, with about 20% in the top ten. The sequencing input was blood. These TCRs come from a man aged 25-45 years in good health.

V gene TRBV3-1 combines with J gene TRBJ2-3, with unresolved D. V lost 1 base and J 3 bases, leaving 11 bases between the germline ends. This CDR3 has 15 residues. CDR1 is LGHDT and CDR2 is YNNKEL in the germline V gene (reference sequence). The CDR3 protein is CASSQGVQATDTQYF. CDR3 nucleotide sequence: TGTGCCAGCAGCCAAGGAGTTCAGGCAACAGATACGCAGTATTTT.

The chain recombines TRBV7-8 with TRBJ2-1, with D maybe TRBD1 (5 bases). The CDR3 is made up of 15 amino acids. Germline CDR1 is SGHVS and CDR2 is FQNEAQ. Between the trimmed V and J ends, which lost 1 base and 9 bases, there was a span of 16 bases. In nucleotides, the CDR3 is TGTGCCAGCAGCTTAGACTCAGGGCGGCAGGGTGAGCAGTTCTTC. It encodes CASSLDSGRQGEQFF.

This clonotype was picked up many times. This chain uses TRBV5-1 with TRBJ1-2; D remains ambiguous. CDR1 is SGHRS and CDR2 is YFSETQ in the germline V gene. The ends were cut back, 4 bases at V and 2 bases at J, with 6 bases in the middle. The length of the CDR3 is 12 residues. The CDR3 bases are TGCGCCAGCAGCGAAGACAACTATGGCTACACCTTC. This gives the protein CASSEDNYGYTF.

The chain couples TRBV20-1 to TRBJ2-1, with D perhaps matching TRBD1 (5 bases). Per germline, CDR1 DFQATT and CDR2 SNEGSKA (reference sequence). The CDR3 runs to 15 residues. Trimming removed 5 bases from V and 4 bases from J, with 18 bases in between. The CDR3 DNA sequence: TGCAGTGCTTGGCCGTCTAAGGCAGGGTACAATGAGCAGTTCTTC. Amino acids: CSAWPSKAGYNEQFF.

The DNA of the CDR3 is TGTGCCAGCAGTTCCGAGGAGGAAGCTAACTATGGCTACACCTTC. Protein sequence: CASSSEEEANYGYTF. The chain recombines TRBV28 with TRBJ1-2; D call uncertain. The length of the CDR3 is 15 residues. The V gene lost 4 bases and the J gene lost 0 bases, with 12 bases spanning the gap. Germline values: CDR1 MDHEN, CDR2 SYDVKM.

For the CDR3, the DNA is TGTGCCAGCAGCTCGTCCGGGACAAGGCGCGAGCAGTACTTC. Its translation is CASSSSGTRREQYF. The gene calls are TRBV7-2 and TRBJ2-4, with D tentatively TRBD1 (6 bases). The J call is in doubt because the DNA end fits TRBJ2-7 better. Per the germline V gene, CDR1 is SGHTA and CDR2 is FQGNSA. This CDR3 contains 14 residues.

V usage is TRBV12-3 or TRBV12-4 and J usage is TRBJ1-5, with D possibly TRBD1 on 5 matching bases. Trimming removed 2 bases from V and 4 bases from J, with 9 bases in between. The CDR3 runs to 14 residues. CDR3 in amino acids: CASSLSTANQPQHF. The CDR3 DNA sequence: TGTGCCAGCAGTTTATCGACAGCTAATCAGCCCCAGCATTTT.

DNA for the CDR3: TGTGCCAGCAGTTTAACCTACTCCTACGAGCAGTACTTC. Amino acid sequence: CASSLTYSYEQYF. The chain has TRBV27 and TRBJ2-7; D gene uncertain. The CDR3 has 13 amino acids. The V gene's germline CDR1 is MNHEY and CDR2 SMNVEV (reference sequence). Deletions cut 2 bases from V and 0 bases from J, with 5 bases between.

This clonotype was detected a few times. This rearrangement joins TRBV6-5 to TRBJ2-6; no definite D call. The V and J ends lost 5 bases and 0 bases respectively, with 8 bases between them. This CDR3 is built from 15 residues. Per the germline V gene, CDR1 is MNHEY and CDR2 is SVGAGI. For the CDR3, the DNA is TGTGCCAGCAGTCGACACCCCTCTGGGGCCAACGTCCTGACTTTC. Protein sequence: CASSRHPSGANVLTF.

V and J are TRBV11-2 and TRBJ2-1; the match to TRBD2 covers 8 bases. Germline V gene lookup returns CDR1 SGHAT and CDR2 FQNNGV. With V trimmed by 5 bases and J by 3 bases, 6 bases remained unmatched. CDR3 length equals 15 residues. CDR3 amino acids: CASSPRGVLYNEQFF. CDR3 sequence (DNA): TGTGCCAGCAGCCCGCGGGGGGTCCTCTACAATGAGCAGTTCTTC. Together with reference TRBV11-2 and TRBJ2-1, the CDR3 gives the full variable domain: EAGVAQSPRYKIIEKRQSVAFWCNPISGHATLYWYQQILGQGPKLLIQFQNNGVVDDSQLPKDRFSAERLKGVDSTLKIQPAKLEDSAVYLCASSPRGVLYNEQFFGPGTRLTVL.

The chain employs TRBV12-3 or TRBV12-4 and TRBJ2-3; TRBD1 or TRBD2 may be the D gene (6 bases each). The CDR3 consists of 11 residues. V was shortened by 7 bases and J by 13 bases, with 15 bases between the two germline ends. The CDR3 region is CASTLGGAEYF. The CDR3 region has the DNA TGTGCCAGCACCTTGGGGGGCGCTGAGTATTTT.

V usage is TRBV7-9 and J usage is TRBJ2-7, with a weak D call TRBD2 (6 bases). The CDR3 sequence is 15 residues long. Trimming left V 5 bases short and J 3 bases short, with 17 bases between. Per the germline V gene, CDR1 is SEHNR and CDR2 is FQNEAQ (reference sequence). CDR3 amino acids: CASSTRDWGDYEQYF. CDR3 DNA: TGTGCCAGCAGCACTCGGGACTGGGGGGACTACGAGCAGTACTTC.

This clonotype has only a few counts. The V call is TRBV20-1, the J call TRBJ2-7; D gene ambiguous. CDR1 and CDR2 from the germline V gene are DFQATT and SNEGSKA (reference sequence). The CDR3 runs to 14 residues. Deletions cut 3 bases from V and 0 bases from J, with 12 bases between. The CDR3 region is CSARTGMSSYEQYF. The CDR3 nucleotides read TGCAGTGCTAGGACTGGTATGAGCTCCTACGAGCAGTACTTC.

The chain recombines TRBV20-1 with TRBJ2-3; 9 positions match TRBD1. The V gene's germline CDR1 is DFQATT and CDR2 SNEGSKA (reference sequence). The V gene end was trimmed by 6 bases and the J gene end by 4 bases; junction bases not matched to a gene: 8. CDR3 length equals 14 residues. The CDR3, as DNA: TGCAGTGCCACAAGGGGACAGGGTGCAGATACGCAGTATTTT. Protein sequence: CSATRGQGADTQYF.

The chain employs TRBV5-1 and TRBJ2-7; tentatively, D is TRBD1 or TRBD2 (5 bases each). The CDR3 spans 16 residues. V was clipped by 0 bases and J by 3 bases, with 16 bases between them. Germline V CDR1 and CDR2: SGHRS, YFSETQ. The CDR3 nucleotides are TGCGCCAGCAGCTTGGCCCTGGCAGGGAGATTCTACGAGCAGTACTTC. Its protein is CASSLALAGRFYEQYF.

The genes are TRBV20-1 and TRBJ2-3, with TRBD2 matching 7 bases. Per the germline V gene, CDR1 is DFQATT and CDR2 is SNEGSKA (reference sequence). The V segment lost 2 bases and the J segment 0 bases; nucleotides outside the gene matches: 2. CDR3 size: 14 residues. CDR3 DNA sequence: TGCAGTGCTAGACTGGGGGGGAGCACAGATACGCAGTATTTT. Translated: CSARLGGSTDTQYF.

The gene calls are TRBV20-1 and TRBJ2-3, with D possibly matching TRBD1 (7 bases). This CDR3 contains 17 residues. CDR1 DFQATT and CDR2 SNEGSKA come from the germline V gene (reference sequence). V dropped 1 base and J dropped 6 bases, with 23 bases sitting between them. The CDR3 bases are TGCAGTGCTAGAGGGTTGGTACTAGCAACACAGGGGGATACGCAGTATTTT. Translation gives CSARGLVLATQGDTQYF.

This clonotype was observed a few times. This CDR3 reads CASSYEGGRWNEQFF. The CDR3, as DNA: TGTGCCAGCAGTTACGAGGGAGGGCGGTGGAATGAGCAGTTCTTC. The rearrangement uses TRBV6-6 and TRBJ2-1; 7 bases are a match to TRBD2. Germline CDR1 reads MNHNY; CDR2 reads SVGAGI (reference sequence). The CDR3 spans 15 residues. The J segment lost 7 bases and the V segment lost 2 bases, leaving 8 bases of the junction unmatched.

V usage is TRBV7-8 and J usage is TRBJ2-3; tentatively, D is TRBD2 (6 bases). The germline CDR1 and CDR2 sequences are SGHVS and FQNEAQ. The length of the CDR3 is 16 residues. V was shortened by 5 bases and J by 2 bases, with 17 bases between the two germline ends. The CDR3 here is CASSQIPAGFTDTQYF. CDR3 DNA sequence: TGTGCCAGCAGCCAAATCCCCGCGGGATTCACAGATACGCAGTATTTT.

The chain combines TRBV5-1 with TRBJ2-1; TRBD1 matches 9 bases. From germline, CDR1 is SGHRS and CDR2 YFSETQ. The CDR3 length is 15 residues. Trimming cost V 3 bases and J 10 bases; bases outside gene matches: 11. CDR3 region: CASSSQGASSGEQFF. CDR3 sequence (DNA): TGCGCCAGCAGCTCACAGGGGGCGTCGTCAGGGGAGCAGTTCTTC.